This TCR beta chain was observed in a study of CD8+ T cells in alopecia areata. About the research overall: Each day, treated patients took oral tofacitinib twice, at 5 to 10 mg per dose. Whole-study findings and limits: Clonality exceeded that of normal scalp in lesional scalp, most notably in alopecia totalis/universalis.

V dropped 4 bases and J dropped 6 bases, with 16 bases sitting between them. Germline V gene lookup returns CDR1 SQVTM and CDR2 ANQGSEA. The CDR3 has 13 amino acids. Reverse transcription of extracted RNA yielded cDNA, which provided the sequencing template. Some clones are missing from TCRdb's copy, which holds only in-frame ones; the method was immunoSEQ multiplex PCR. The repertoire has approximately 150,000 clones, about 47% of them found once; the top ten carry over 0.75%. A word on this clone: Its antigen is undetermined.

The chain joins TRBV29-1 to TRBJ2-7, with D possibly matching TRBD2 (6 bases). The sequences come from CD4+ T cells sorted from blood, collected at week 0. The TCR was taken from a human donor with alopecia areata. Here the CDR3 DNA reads TGCAGCGTTGCGGGAGAAGGGCTTCGCGAGCAGTACTTC. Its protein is CSVAGEGLREQYF.